Below, 23 T cell receptor beta chains from the same sample are listed, as sequenced in a study of T cell responses to AZD1222 COVID-19 vaccine. The protocol was immunoSEQ multiplex PCR, while the TCRdb copy is restricted to in-frame clones and leaves out a portion. The sample has 120,000 to 150,000 clones, 80% to 95% seen once. Sequences were derived from peripheral blood, sampled on day 0 of AZD1222 vaccination. The receptors were gathered from an adult in good health.

The rearrangement joins TRBV5-1 to TRBJ2-3; 15 positions match TRBD2. There are 14 residues in the CDR3. V was clipped by 6 bases and J by 6 bases; unmatched bases: 2. From germline, CDR1 is SGHRS and CDR2 YFSETQ. CDR3 in amino acids: CASMGTSGGDTQYF. CDR3 bases: TGCGCCAGCATGGGGACTAGCGGGGGGGATACGCAGTATTTT.

The chain has TRBV5-1 and TRBJ2-7, with a tentative D call TRBD2 (6 bases). The V end was cut by 1 base, the J end by 3 bases, with 14 bases between. Germline CDR1 SGHRS, CDR2 YFSETQ. The length of the CDR3 is 15 residues. The CDR3 region has the DNA TGCGCCAGCAGCTTGACCGGGACTTCAATCTACGAGCAGTACTTC. It is translated as CASSLTGTSIYEQYF.

CDR3 loop: CASSRRGTEAFF. CDR3 DNA: TGTGCCAGCAGCCGGAGGGGCACTGAAGCTTTCTTT. The V gene is TRBV28, the J gene TRBJ1-1, with D perhaps matching TRBD1 (5 bases). From germline, CDR1 is MDHEN and CDR2 SYDVKM. This CDR3 comprises 12 residues. Trimming shortened V by 6 bases and J by 4 bases, and 9 bases separated the two germline ends.

The V call is TRBV6-5, the J call TRBJ2-3, with D uncertain. CDR3 length equals 14 residues. V lost 5 bases and J lost 3, with 12 bases in between. The germline V gene encodes CDR1 MNHEY and CDR2 SVGAGI. CDR3: CASSQRPLTDTQYF. As DNA, the CDR3 is TGTGCCAGCAGTCAACGCCCCCTAACAGATACGCAGTATTTT.

V is TRBV7-6 and J is TRBJ2-2; TRBD2 agrees at 7 bases. CDR3 length: 13 amino acids. With V trimmed by 3 bases and J by 8 bases, 3 bases remained unmatched. Germline V gene sequence: CDR1 SGHVS, CDR2 FNYEAQ. CDR3 amino acids: CASSFSGRGELFF. As DNA, the CDR3 is TGTGCCAGCAGCTTCTCCGGGAGGGGGGAGCTGTTTTTT.

CDR3 residues: CASSLSWAQPQHF. The CDR3 nucleotides are TGTGCCAGCAGCTTAAGTTGGGCTCAGCCCCAGCATTTT. This sequence joins TRBV11-2 and TRBJ1-5; no clear D. V lost 2 bases, J lost 6 bases, and 8 bases lay in between. This CDR3 has 13 residues. Germline V lookup: CDR1 SGHAT, CDR2 FQNNGV.

This sequence joins TRBV5-4 and TRBJ2-7; D unresolved. V lost 4 bases, J lost 3 bases, and 14 bases lay in between. Germline V gene sequence: CDR1 SGHNT, CDR2 YYREEE (reference sequence). The CDR3 length is 14 residues. Here the CDR3 reads CASSPPGTYYEQYF. CDR3 bases: TGTGCCAGCAGCCCCCCAGGCACCTACTACGAGCAGTACTTC.

The rearrangement joins TRBV18 to TRBJ1-1; the D is unclear. The CDR3 spans 14 residues. Germline V CDR1 and CDR2: KGHSH, LQKENI. With 4 bases removed from V and 2 bases from J, the gap between germline ends came to 11 bases. The CDR3 sequence is CASSLGSTNTEAFF. DNA for the CDR3: TGTGCCAGCTCACTCGGGTCAACTAACACTGAAGCTTTCTTT.

This chain links TRBV6-2 or TRBV6-3 with TRBJ1-1, with D maybe TRBD1 (6 bases). This CDR3 is 16 amino acids long. The ends were cut back, 3 bases at V and 4 bases at J, with 18 bases in the middle. Germline CDR1 reads MNHEY; CDR2 reads SVGEGT. In DNA form, the CDR3 reads TGTGCCAGCAGTTATGGGGACACCGAAGGAGTCACTGAAGCTTTCTTT. Amino acids: CASSYGDTEGVTEAFF.

V and J are TRBV11-2 and TRBJ2-4; TRBD2 aligns across 8 bases. CDR3 length: 17 residues. V lost 1 base and J lost 3; bases outside the gene matches: 8. Germline V gene sequence: CDR1 SGHAT, CDR2 FQNNGV. CDR3 residues: CASSLAGGGFDKNIQYF. In DNA, the CDR3 is TGTGCCAGCAGCTTAGCCGGGGGGGGCTTTGACAAAAACATTCAGTACTTC.

The rearrangement links TRBV6-2 or TRBV6-3 to TRBJ2-7; D not resolved. CDR3 size: 13 residues. The germline V and J ends were trimmed by 4 bases and 9 bases, with 16 bases remaining between them. Germline loops: CDR1 MNHEY, CDR2 SVGEGT. The CDR3 DNA is TGTGCCAGCAGTTTACACTTGGAGACCGCGCAGTACTTC. It is translated as CASSLHLETAQYF.

V is TRBV28 and J is TRBJ1-2; no firm D call. This CDR3 comprises 13 residues. Between the trimmed V and J ends, which lost 4 bases and 4 bases, there was a span of 10 bases. Germline CDR1 is MDHEN and CDR2 is SYDVKM. CDR3 DNA: TGTGCCAGCAGTTCACCAGAAGCCTATGGCTACACCTTC. The encoded protein is CASSSPEAYGYTF.

This clone was seen a handful of times. This chain links TRBV6-1 with TRBJ1-5; no clear D gene. The germline V gene encodes CDR1 MNHNS and CDR2 SASEGT. The CDR3 has 14 residues. The V end was cut by 3 bases, the J end by 0 bases, with 6 bases between. This chain's CDR3 is CASSDNSSNQPQHF. In nucleotides, the CDR3 is TGTGCCAGCAGTGACAACAGTAGCAATCAGCCCCAGCATTTT.

The chain employs TRBV6-5 and TRBJ1-1, with a weak D call TRBD1 (5 bases). The germline V and J ends were trimmed by 5 bases and 1 base, with 8 bases remaining between them. The germline gives CDR1 MNHEY, CDR2 SVGAGI. There are 13 residues in the CDR3. CDR3 sequence reads: CASSQGENTEAFF. The CDR3 DNA is TGTGCCAGCAGTCAGGGCGAGAACACTGAAGCTTTCTTT.

The rearrangement uses TRBV2 and TRBJ1-1; D remains unclear. Per germline, CDR1 SNHLY and CDR2 FYNNEI. V lost 2 bases and J 4 bases, leaving 2 bases between the germline ends. The CDR3 consists of 11 residues. In nucleotides, the CDR3 is TGTGCCAGCAGTGAACCCACTGAAGCTTTCTTT. Translating gives CASSEPTEAFF. The full variable domain, rest sourced from reference TRBV2 and TRBJ1-1, is EPEVTQTPSHQVTQMGQEVILRCVPISNHLYFYWYRQILGQKVEFLVSFYNNEISEKSEIFDDQFSVERPDGSNFTLKIRSTKLEDSAMYFCASSEPTEAFFGQGTRLTVV.

The J gene is TRBJ2-7, the V gene TRBV7-6, with D possibly TRBD2 on 6 matching bases. CDR1 and CDR2 (germline): SGHVS, FNYEAQ. The CDR3 totals 15 residues. V lost 4 bases and J lost 0, with 13 bases in between. CDR3 sequence: CASSYGEAGSYEQYF. The CDR3 DNA sequence: TGTGCCAGCAGCTACGGGGAGGCGGGCTCCTACGAGCAGTACTTC.

The chain carries TRBV5-1 and TRBJ2-1; TRBD2 agrees at 7 bases. J was trimmed by 8 bases and V by 5 bases; bases with no gene match: 10. This CDR3 region has 14 residues. CDR1 and CDR2 (germline): SGHRS, YFSETQ. CDR3 bases: TGCGCCAGCAGTGGGAGGGGAAGGGTCTATGAGCAGTTCTTC. Its translation: CASSGRGRVYEQFF.

There are a few counts of this clone. The rearrangement joins TRBV6-5 to TRBJ1-6; unclear D gene. The germline V gene has CDR1 MNHEY and CDR2 SVGAGI. V was shortened by 8 bases and J by 6 bases, with 17 bases between the two germline ends. The CDR3 consists of 15 residues. The CDR3 spells CASPERGLVNSPLHF. The DNA for the CDR3 is TGTGCCAGCCCCGAACGAGGTCTGGTTAATTCACCCCTCCACTTT.

This rearrangement joins TRBV30 to TRBJ1-4; no firm D call. With 7 bases removed from V and 4 bases from J, the gap between germline ends came to 10 bases. CDR1 is GTSNPN and CDR2 is SVGIG in the germline V gene (reference sequence). The CDR3 sequence is 12 residues long. The CDR3 region is CASGRFNEKLFF. The CDR3 DNA reads as TGTGCCTCCGGACGTTTTAATGAAAAACTGTTTTTT.

The chain combines TRBV7-2 with TRBJ2-5; unclear D gene. V was pared by 7 bases and J by 2 bases, with 11 bases between. The CDR3 has 13 residues. Germline CDR1 reads SGHTA; CDR2 reads FQGNSA. CDR3 DNA sequence: TGTGCCAGCACCCAGACTGATCAAGAGACCCAGTACTTC. Translating it yields CASTQTDQETQYF.

The J gene is TRBJ1-2, the V gene TRBV28; TRBD1 matches at 9 bases. The V and J ends lost 5 bases and 4 bases, in that order; junction bases with no gene match: 11. This CDR3 has 16 residues. CDR1 is MDHEN and CDR2 is SYDVKM in the germline V gene. The CDR3 region is CASSEVHRGQGYGYTF. In DNA, the CDR3 is TGTGCCAGCAGTGAAGTGCACAGGGGGCAAGGCTATGGCTACACCTTC.

The V and J genes are TRBV11-3 and TRBJ2-7, with TRBD1 matching over 7 bases. From germline, CDR1 is SGHNT and CDR2 YENEEA. Germline trimming cut 5 bases from V and 2 bases from J; bases unmatched to any gene: 9. CDR3 size: 15 residues. CDR3 DNA: TGTGCCAGCAGCCCCCGGACAGGTAATACCTACGAGCAGTACTTC. Translating it yields CASSPRTGNTYEQYF.

This chain uses TRBV11-3 with TRBJ2-1; no definite D call. This CDR3 comprises 13 residues. From germline, CDR1 is SGHNT and CDR2 YENEEA. V gave up 1 base and J gave up 7 bases, with 8 bases separating them. The CDR3 sequence: CASSLARSNEQFF. The DNA for the CDR3 is TGTGCCAGCAGCTTAGCGCGGTCGAATGAGCAGTTCTTC.